This passage covers 30 T cell receptor beta chains from one sample sequenced in a study of identifying expanded T cells in peripheral blood. Assay used: immunoSEQ multiplex PCR; TCRdb lists only in-frame clones, some missing. Altogether about 100,000 clones are present, about nine tenths being singletons, with the ten largest covering 13% to 15%. The specimen sequenced was blood. All receptors come from a person between 18 and 75 years old in good health.

The genes are TRBV6-6 and TRBJ1-2; TRBD1 might be the D (5 bases). V gave up 5 bases and J gave up 7 bases, with 20 bases separating them. The CDR3 spans 15 residues. Germline lookup yields CDR1 MNHNY and CDR2 SVGAGI (reference sequence). The CDR3 loop reads CASSPRQGVMSGYTF. In DNA, the CDR3 is TGTGCCAGCAGTCCCCGACAAGGGGTAATGAGTGGCTACACCTTC.

This rearrangement joins TRBV2 to TRBJ2-2; no definite D call. Deletions cut 6 bases from V and 1 base from J, with 9 bases between. This CDR3 comprises 14 residues. Germline CDR1 is SNHLY and CDR2 is FYNNEI. The chain's CDR3 is CASSLDLNTGELFF. The CDR3 DNA sequence: TGTGCCAGCAGCCTGGACCTGAACACCGGGGAGCTGTTTTTT.

The genes are TRBV5-1 and TRBJ1-1, with D possibly matching TRBD1 (5 bases). The germline V gene encodes CDR1 SGHRS and CDR2 YFSETQ. V was trimmed by 3 bases and J by 0 bases, leaving 12 bases between them. This CDR3 has 15 residues. CDR3 nucleotide sequence: TGCGCCAGCAGCTGGGGGGGAGCAATGAACACTGAAGCTTTCTTT. Protein sequence: CASSWGGAMNTEAFF.

This chain uses TRBV29-1 with TRBJ2-5; the D is unclear. Germline V gene lookup returns CDR1 SQVTM and CDR2 ANQGSEA. The CDR3 is 10 residues long. The V gene lost 8 bases and the J gene lost 5 bases, with 9 bases spanning the gap. The CDR3 is CSSFMETQYF. CDR3 sequence (DNA): TGCAGCTCGTTCATGGAGACCCAGTACTTC.

The chain has TRBV5-1 and TRBJ1-1; D is undetermined. The ends were cut back, 5 bases at V and 1 base at J, with 12 bases in the middle. CDR1 is SGHRS and CDR2 is YFSETQ in the germline V gene. The CDR3 has 14 amino acids. CDR3 sequence: CASRVDGRNTEAFF. CDR3 sequence (DNA): TGCGCCAGCAGGGTGGATGGGAGGAACACTGAAGCTTTCTTT.

This clone was seen only once. The chain links TRBV19 to TRBJ1-4, with 7 nucleotides matching TRBD1. The CDR3 is 16 amino acids. V lost 7 bases and J lost 7; bases outside the gene matches: 15. Germline V gene lookup returns CDR1 LNHDA and CDR2 SQIVND (reference sequence). The CDR3 coding sequence is TGTGCCAGTACCTCATTTGAGGGGGCATCGGGTGAAAAACTGTTTTTT. This codes for CASTSFEGASGEKLFF.

J is TRBJ2-3 and V is TRBV7-2, with TRBD2 identical over 8 bases. The CDR3 contains 18 residues. Losses at the gene ends were 4 bases for V and 0 bases for J; bases not matched to a gene: 12. Germline values: CDR1 SGHTA, CDR2 FQGNSA. This CDR3 is CASSYPPHQRESTDTQYF. The CDR3 bases are TGTGCCAGCAGCTACCCCCCCCATCAGCGGGAGAGCACAGATACGCAGTATTTT. Full variable domain (rest looked up from reference TRBV7-2 and TRBJ2-3): GAGVSQSPSNKVTEKGKDVELRCDPISGHTALYWYRQSLGQGLEFLIYFQGNSAPDKSGLPSDRFSAERTGGSVSTLTIQRTQQEDSAVYLCASSYPPHQRESTDTQYFGPGTRLTVL.

The chain uses TRBV15 and TRBJ1-1, with 7 bases lining up with TRBD1. Trimming at V came to 5 bases and at J to 5 bases, leaving 11 bases not matched to a gene. The germline V gene has CDR1 LNHNV and CDR2 YYDKDF (reference sequence). The CDR3 is 15 amino acids. The CDR3 sequence is CATSWGRGQWTEAFF. As DNA, the CDR3 is TGTGCCACCAGCTGGGGAAGGGGGCAGTGGACTGAAGCTTTCTTT.

The chain uses TRBV6-4 and TRBJ1-2; 7 bases agree with TRBD1. The CDR3 length is 13 residues. Trimming took 0 bases from V and 7 from J; bases not matched to a gene: 2. Looked up from germline, CDR1 is MRHNA and CDR2 is SNTAGT. This CDR3 is CASSDSAGGGYTF. The CDR3 DNA reads as TGTGCCAGCAGTGACTCGGCAGGGGGTGGCTACACCTTC.

This chain connects TRBV2 to TRBJ1-2, with a tentative D call TRBD1 (5 bases). V lost 7 bases to trimming and J lost 6 bases, with 15 bases between them. The germline V gene has CDR1 SNHLY and CDR2 FYNNEI. The CDR3 has 13 amino acids. Here the CDR3 DNA reads TGTGCCAGCAATCTCGACAGAGCTAATGGCTACACCTTC. It translates to CASNLDRANGYTF.

The chain recombines TRBV5-6 with TRBJ1-5; D gene ambiguous. Per germline, CDR1 SGHDT and CDR2 YYEEEE. Between the trimmed V and J ends, which lost 1 base and 0 bases, there was a span of 2 bases. This CDR3 region has 13 residues. As DNA, the CDR3 is TGTGCCAGCAGCTTGTATAGCAATCAGCCCCAGCATTTT. Translating it yields CASSLYSNQPQHF.

The chain carries TRBV7-2 and TRBJ2-7; D perhaps matches TRBD1 (6 bases). The germline V gene has CDR1 SGHTA and CDR2 FQGNSA. Deletions cut 0 bases from V and 2 bases from J, with 11 bases between. The CDR3 runs 15 residues. The chain's CDR3 is CASSLAGHQTYEQYF. For the CDR3, the DNA is TGTGCCAGCAGCTTAGCGGGACACCAGACCTACGAGCAGTACTTC.

The chain joins TRBV2 to TRBJ2-7; perhaps TRBD1 as D (6 bases). The ends were cut back, 6 bases at V and 3 bases at J, with 12 bases in the middle. CDR1 SNHLY and CDR2 FYNNEI come from the germline V gene. The CDR3 sequence is 13 residues long. CDR3 in DNA: TGTGCCAGCAGCCTCCGGGACATCTACGAGCAGTACTTC. Amino acid sequence: CASSLRDIYEQYF.

V gene TRBV6-5 combines with J gene TRBJ2-7, with D perhaps given as TRBD1 or TRBD2 (5 bases each). The CDR3 consists of 14 residues. Germline assignment: CDR1 MNHEY and CDR2 SVGAGI. V was shortened by 6 bases and J by 3 bases, with 15 bases between the two germline ends. The CDR3 sequence is CASSSGTDNYEQYF. CDR3 nucleotide sequence: TGTGCCAGCAGCTCTGGGACGGACAACTACGAGCAGTACTTC.

V gene TRBV30 combines with J gene TRBJ2-2, with TRBD1 identical over 7 bases. The V and J ends lost 5 bases and 6 bases, in that order; junction bases with no gene match: 6. Germline assignment: CDR1 GTSNPN and CDR2 SVGIG (reference sequence). The CDR3 sequence is 13 residues long. CDR3 bases: TGTGCCTGGTCAGTACAGGGGTCCGGGGAGCTGTTTTTT. It encodes CAWSVQGSGELFF.

The chain recombines TRBV10-2 with TRBJ2-6; a weak D match, TRBD2 (5 bases). Between the trimmed V and J ends, which lost 3 bases and 2 bases, there was a span of 11 bases. This CDR3 spans 16 amino acids. Germline loops: CDR1 WSHSY, CDR2 SAAADI. In nucleotides, the CDR3 is TGCGCCAGCAGTGATGAGGGAAGAGCTGGGGCCAACGTCCTGACTTTC. Translation gives CASSDEGRAGANVLTF.

The V and J genes are TRBV4-2 and TRBJ1-4; D is perhaps TRBD1 (5 bases). The V end lost 0 bases, the J end lost 8 bases, and 13 bases lay between the germline ends. This CDR3 comprises 15 residues. In germline, CDR1 is LGHNA, CDR2 YNFKEQ. The CDR3 region has the DNA TGTGCCAGCAGCCAAGATGGGGGGACCCGAGAAAAACTGTTTTTT. The encoded protein is CASSQDGGTREKLFF.

The V and J genes are TRBV10-1 and TRBJ2-7, with D unresolved. Germline-derived CDR1 and CDR2 are WNHNN and SYGVQD (reference sequence). The V gene lost 2 bases and the J gene lost 5 bases, with 13 bases spanning the gap. The CDR3 has 14 amino acids. The CDR3: CASSEVGRKDEQYF. The CDR3 DNA follows: TGCGCCAGCAGTGAGGTGGGAAGGAAAGACGAGCAGTACTTC.

The CDR3 spells CASLDRGVQPQHF. CDR3 in DNA: TGTGCCAGCCTAGACAGGGGGGTTCAGCCCCAGCATTTT. V is TRBV6-1 and J is TRBJ1-5, with TRBD1 matching 9 bases. J was trimmed by 6 bases and V by 8 bases; bases with no gene match: 5. The CDR3 loop spans 13 amino acids. From germline, CDR1 is MNHNS and CDR2 SASEGT.

The CDR3 DNA follows: TGTGCCAGCAGCCTGGGGGGGGTCGCTGAGACCCAGTACTTC. It yields the protein CASSLGGVAETQYF. This rearrangement joins TRBV5-4 to TRBJ2-5, with 7 bases lining up with TRBD2. Germline loops: CDR1 SGHNT, CDR2 YYREEE (reference sequence). The junction had 8 bases not matched to a gene; V was cut back by 4 bases and J by 5 bases. The CDR3 is made up of 14 amino acids.

The chain uses TRBV5-4 and TRBJ1-3; D unclear. V lost 2 bases and J 0 bases, leaving 9 bases between the germline ends. The CDR3 spans 15 residues. The germline V gene has CDR1 SGHNT and CDR2 YYREEE (reference sequence). Here the CDR3 DNA reads TGTGCCAGCAGCTTCGGGGATGTCTCTGGAAACACCATATATTTT. Its protein product is CASSFGDVSGNTIYF.

This clone was counted once. The V gene is TRBV10-3, the J gene TRBJ2-1, with TRBD2 matching over 10 bases. CDR1 is ENHRY, CDR2 SYGVKD, per germline. The V segment lost 0 bases and the J segment 3 bases; nucleotides outside the gene matches: 5. There are 17 residues in the CDR3. DNA of the CDR3: TGTGCCATCAGTGAGTCGGTAGAGCGGGGGGGCTACAATGAGCAGTTCTTC. It specifies CAISESVERGGYNEQFF.

J is TRBJ1-2 and V is TRBV5-1, with D possibly TRBD1 on 5 matching bases. V dropped 5 bases and J dropped 1 base, with 9 bases sitting between them. The germline gives CDR1 SGHRS, CDR2 YFSETQ. The CDR3 is made up of 13 amino acids. The CDR3 spells CASRADSNYGYTF. CDR3 nucleotide sequence: TGCGCCAGCAGAGCTGACAGTAACTATGGCTACACCTTC.

V usage is TRBV29-1 and J usage is TRBJ2-7, with 9 bases aligning to TRBD1. CDR3 length equals 11 residues. Germline CDR1 reads SQVTM; CDR2 reads ANQGSEA. V was pared by 7 bases and J by 5 bases, with 3 bases of the junction left unmatched. The CDR3 DNA reads TGCAGCGCGGACAGGGGTGACGAGCAGTACTTC. Its protein product is CSADRGDEQYF.

The chain employs TRBV6-5 and TRBJ2-3, with D unresolved. CDR1 and CDR2 (germline): MNHEY, SVGAGI. Trimming took off 0 bases at V and 0 bases at J, with 4 bases between the two ends. The CDR3 loop spans 14 amino acids. The chain's CDR3 is CASSYSPSTDTQYF. The DNA for the CDR3 is TGTGCCAGCAGTTACTCCCCTAGCACAGATACGCAGTATTTT.

The chain has TRBV7-9 and TRBJ2-5; D possibly matches TRBD1 or TRBD2 (6 bases each). V was clipped by 3 bases and J by 5 bases, with 13 bases between them. This CDR3 contains 14 residues. CDR1 is SEHNR, CDR2 FQNEAQ, per germline (reference sequence). The CDR3 region is CASSFGGGKETQYF. The CDR3 DNA follows: TGTGCCAGCAGCTTCGGGGGCGGTAAGGAGACCCAGTACTTC.

The rearrangement uses TRBV7-6 and TRBJ2-2; tentatively, D is TRBD1 (5 bases). Trimming cost V 1 base and J 0 bases, with 12 bases left between them. Germline V gene lookup returns CDR1 SGHVS and CDR2 FNYEAQ. There are 17 residues in the CDR3. The CDR3 loop is CASSLVPGNANTGELFF. CDR3 DNA sequence: TGTGCCAGCAGCTTAGTTCCAGGGAACGCGAACACCGGGGAGCTGTTTTTT.

This sequence joins TRBV9 and TRBJ2-3; tentatively, D is TRBD1 or TRBD2 (5 bases each). V dropped 4 bases and J dropped 6 bases, with 18 bases sitting between them. CDR1 is SGDLS, CDR2 YYNGEE, per germline. The CDR3 is 15 residues long. The CDR3 is CASSFRDLLTDTQYF. The DNA for the CDR3 is TGTGCCAGCAGCTTCCGGGACCTCCTCACGGATACGCAGTATTTT.

This chain joins TRBV7-9 and TRBJ1-6; TRBD1 aligns across 7 bases. After removal of 5 bases from V and 7 bases from J, the junction contained 5 bases not matched to a gene. Germline CDR1 is SEHNR and CDR2 is FQNEAQ (reference sequence). The CDR3 loop spans 14 amino acids. CDR3 in amino acids: CASSAGQSNSPLHF. The CDR3 region has the DNA TGTGCCAGCAGCGCGGGACAGTCAAATTCACCCCTCCACTTT. Together with reference TRBV7-9 and TRBJ1-6, the CDR3 gives the full variable domain: DTGVSQNPRHKITKRGQNVTFRCDPISEHNRLYWYRQTLGQGPEFLTYFQNEAQLEKSRLLSDRFSAERPKGSFSTLEIQRTEQGDSAMYLCASSAGQSNSPLHFGNGTRLTVT.

The chain combines TRBV30 with TRBJ1-4; 10 bases are a match to TRBD1. Per germline, CDR1 GTSNPN and CDR2 SVGIG (reference sequence). This CDR3 spans 14 amino acids. Trimming took 2 bases from V and 7 from J; bases not matched to a gene: 4. CDR3 in DNA: TGTGCCTGGAGTTGGACAGGGGGGGGTGAAAAACTGTTTTTT. Its protein is CAWSWTGGGEKLFF. The whole variable domain, remainder taken from reference TRBV30 and TRBJ1-4, is SQTIHQWPATLVQPVGSPLSLECTVEGTSNPNLYWYRQAAGRGLQLLFYSVGIGQISSEVPQNLSASRPQDRQFILSSKKLLLSDSGFYLCAWSWTGGGEKLFFGSGTQLSVL.